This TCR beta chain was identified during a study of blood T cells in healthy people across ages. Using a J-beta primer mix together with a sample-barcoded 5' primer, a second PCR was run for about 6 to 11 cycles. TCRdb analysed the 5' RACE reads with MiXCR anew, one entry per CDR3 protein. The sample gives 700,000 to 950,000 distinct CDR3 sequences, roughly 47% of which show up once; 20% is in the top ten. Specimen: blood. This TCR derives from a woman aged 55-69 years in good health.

CDR3 sequence: CSARVAGLLYEQYF. The DNA for the CDR3 is TGCAGTGCTAGAGTAGCCGGATTACTCTACGAGCAGTACTTC. The J gene is TRBJ2-5, the V gene TRBV20-1; unclear D gene. The end of the DNA is better explained by TRBJ2-7, so the J call may be wrong. The CDR3 has 14 amino acids. Germline values: CDR1 DFQATT, CDR2 SNEGSKA (reference sequence).